The clone carrying this T cell receptor (beta chain) was found once. Its antigen remains unknown. The sample belongs to a study of CD4 T cells in relation to SARS-CoV-2 and coronaviruses. Sequencing was performed with immunoSEQ multiplex PCR; in TCRdb, only in-frame clones are kept and a portion is missing. In the table there are 22,000 or so clones, 68% of which are singletons. The unexposed donors gave CD4+ T cells in about 2011-2018, prior to COVID-19. After less than 11 days of culture, CD4+ T cells were isolated. With 3 bases removed from V and 0 bases from J, the gap between germline ends came to 11 bases. The CDR3 is 15 residues long. The germline V gene encodes CDR1 MNHNS and CDR2 SASEGT.

The chain employs TRBV6-1 and TRBJ1-1; no reliable D call. The TCR comes from a human donor in good health. Sample: CD4+ T cells from PBMCs, cultured in vitro. This chain's CDR3 is CASSDLGRMNTEAFF. The CDR3 nucleotides are TGTGCCAGCAGTGACCTGGGCAGAATGAACACTGAAGCTTTCTTT.